The entry below gives a single TCR beta chain sequence along with its context. These data originate in a study of OX40 agonist ivuxolimab in advanced cancers. Study in general: Patients were dosed intravenously with ivuxolimab at 0.01 to 10 mg/kg every 2 weeks.

Some clones are missing from TCRdb's copy, which holds only in-frame ones; the method was immunoSEQ multiplex PCR. The data contain tens of thousands of clones, around 80% of them singletons. The germline V gene has CDR1 MNHEY and CDR2 SMNVEV (reference sequence). V was pared by 3 bases and J by 7 bases, with 9 bases of the junction left unmatched. This CDR3 has 15 amino acids. This TCR derives from an adult with an advanced solid tumor such as melanoma, head and neck, liver or kidney cancer. Sequenced material: CD4+ or CD8+ T cells sorted from blood, taken in a trial of the OX40 agonist ivuxolimab. The rearrangement joins TRBV27 to TRBJ2-5; TRBD1 agrees at 9 bases. This CDR3 reads CASSLSGTGTGTQYF. Here the CDR3 DNA reads TGTGCCAGCAGTTTGTCCGGGACAGGGACGGGGACCCAGTACTTC.